This T cell receptor (beta chain) was documented in a study of Tregs in tolerant kidney transplant recipients. Study conclusions and caveats: Antigen-driven expansion was suggested because donor-specific Tregs expanded more than all Tregs in tolerant patients. No direct test of biological reproducibility was done here. Changing PCR primers prevented nucleotide comparison between some patients' samples.

This CDR3 is built from 14 residues. V shed 4 bases, J shed 5 bases, and the junction held 8 bases outside the gene matches. CDR1 is SGHRS and CDR2 is YFSETQ in the germline V gene. Mixed chimerism was transient after nonmyeloablative marrow transplants from related graft donors. On this clone itself: Antigen: not known.

Sequencing was performed with immunoSEQ multiplex PCR; in TCRdb, only in-frame clones are kept and a portion is missing. Among about 100,000 clones listed, 93% were seen once. The receptor was isolated from a human patient who received a combined kidney and bone marrow transplant. The T cells may partly be graft donor cells. The chain carries TRBV5-1 and TRBJ2-7, with 8 bases lining up with TRBD1. Source: CD4+ T cells from blood (PBMCs), taken 12 months after the transplant. The CDR3 loop reads CASSGVDRENEQYF. The CDR3 nucleotides read TGCGCCAGCAGCGGGGTGGACAGGGAGAACGAGCAGTACTTC.